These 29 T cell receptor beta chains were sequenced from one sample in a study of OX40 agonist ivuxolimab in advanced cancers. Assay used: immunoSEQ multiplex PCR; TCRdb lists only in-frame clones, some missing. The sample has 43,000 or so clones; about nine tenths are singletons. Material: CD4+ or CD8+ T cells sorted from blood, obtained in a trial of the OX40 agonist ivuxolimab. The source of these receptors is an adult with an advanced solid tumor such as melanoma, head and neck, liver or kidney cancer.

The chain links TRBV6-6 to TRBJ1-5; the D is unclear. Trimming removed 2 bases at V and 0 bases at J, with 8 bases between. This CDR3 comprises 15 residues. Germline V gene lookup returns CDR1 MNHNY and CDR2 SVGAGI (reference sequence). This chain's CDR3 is CASSYTSISNQPQHF. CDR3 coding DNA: TGTGCCAGCAGTTACACCAGTATTAGCAATCAGCCCCAGCATTTT.

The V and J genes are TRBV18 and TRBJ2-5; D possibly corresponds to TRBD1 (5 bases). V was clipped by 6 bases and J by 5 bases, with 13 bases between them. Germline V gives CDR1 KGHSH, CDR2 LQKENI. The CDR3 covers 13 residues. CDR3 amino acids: CASSPPGAETQYF. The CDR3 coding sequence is TGTGCCAGCTCTCCCCCTGGGGCGGAGACCCAGTACTTC.

CDR3 sequence: CASSGRLKYQETQYF. In nucleotides, the CDR3 is TGTGCCAGCAGCGGGAGACTGAAGTACCAAGAGACCCAGTACTTC. V usage is TRBV9 and J usage is TRBJ2-5, with D unresolved. Germline V gene lookup returns CDR1 SGDLS and CDR2 YYNGEE. The CDR3 length is 15 residues. V lost 3 bases and J lost 0, with 12 bases in between.

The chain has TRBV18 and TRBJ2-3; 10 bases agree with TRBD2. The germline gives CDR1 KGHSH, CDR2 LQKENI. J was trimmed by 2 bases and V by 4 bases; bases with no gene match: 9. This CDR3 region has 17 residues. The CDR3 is CASSLTGAGGPTDTQYF. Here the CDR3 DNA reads TGTGCCAGCTCACTCACCGGAGCGGGAGGGCCCACAGATACGCAGTATTTT.

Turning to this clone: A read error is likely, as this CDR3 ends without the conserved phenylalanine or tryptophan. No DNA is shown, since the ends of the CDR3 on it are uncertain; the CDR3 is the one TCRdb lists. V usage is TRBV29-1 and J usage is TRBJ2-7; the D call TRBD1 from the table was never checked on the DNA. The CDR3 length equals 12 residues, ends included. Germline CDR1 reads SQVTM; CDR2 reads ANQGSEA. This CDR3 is CSVEDPGQRAII.

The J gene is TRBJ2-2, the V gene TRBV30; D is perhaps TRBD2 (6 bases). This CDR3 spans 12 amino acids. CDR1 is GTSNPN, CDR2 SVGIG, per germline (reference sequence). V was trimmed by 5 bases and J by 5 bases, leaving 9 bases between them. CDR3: CAWGSGTGELFF. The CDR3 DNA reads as TGTGCCTGGGGTAGCGGAACCGGGGAGCTGTTTTTT.

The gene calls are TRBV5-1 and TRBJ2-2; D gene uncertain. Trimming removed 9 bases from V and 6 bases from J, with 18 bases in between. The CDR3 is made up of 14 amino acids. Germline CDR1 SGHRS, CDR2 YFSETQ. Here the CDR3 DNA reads TGCGCCACCAAGCCCGACAATGGTCCCGGGGAGCTGTTTTTT. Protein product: CATKPDNGPGELFF.

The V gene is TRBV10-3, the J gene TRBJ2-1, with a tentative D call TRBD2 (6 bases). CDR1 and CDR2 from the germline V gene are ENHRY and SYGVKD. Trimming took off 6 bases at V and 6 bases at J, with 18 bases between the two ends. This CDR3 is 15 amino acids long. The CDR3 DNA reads TGTGCCATCAGGGCCCCCGGGAGTAAGGGCAATGAGCAGTTCTTC. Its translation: CAIRAPGSKGNEQFF.

In DNA form, the CDR3 reads TGTGCCAGTAGTTCCCTAGGGGGCGATCAGCCCCAGCATTTT. It is translated as CASSSLGGDQPQHF. The chain combines TRBV19 with TRBJ1-5; 7 nucleotides match TRBD1. Looked up from germline, CDR1 is LNHDA and CDR2 is SQIVND (reference sequence). CDR3 length: 14 amino acids. J lost 5 bases, V lost 5 bases, and 6 bases had no gene match.

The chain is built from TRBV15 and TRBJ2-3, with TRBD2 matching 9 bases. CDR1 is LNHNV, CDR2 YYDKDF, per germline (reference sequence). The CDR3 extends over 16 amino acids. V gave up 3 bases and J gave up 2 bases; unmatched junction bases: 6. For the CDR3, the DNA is TGTGCCACCAGCAGGAGACTAGCGGCAGACACAGATACGCAGTATTTT. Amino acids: CATSRRLAADTDTQYF.

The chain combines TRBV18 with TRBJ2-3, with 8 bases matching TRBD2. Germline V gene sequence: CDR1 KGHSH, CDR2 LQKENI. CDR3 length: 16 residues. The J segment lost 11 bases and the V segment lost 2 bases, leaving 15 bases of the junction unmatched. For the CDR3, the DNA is TGTGCCAGCTCACCAGGGGCCCGGGAGGGCGAATTAAGGCAGTATTTT. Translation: CASSPGAREGELRQYF.

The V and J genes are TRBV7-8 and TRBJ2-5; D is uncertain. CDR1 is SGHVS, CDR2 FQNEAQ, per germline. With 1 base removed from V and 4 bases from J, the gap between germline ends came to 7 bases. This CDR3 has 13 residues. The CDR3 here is CASSLVRLETQYF. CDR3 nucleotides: TGTGCCAGCAGCTTAGTTCGTTTAGAGACCCAGTACTTC.

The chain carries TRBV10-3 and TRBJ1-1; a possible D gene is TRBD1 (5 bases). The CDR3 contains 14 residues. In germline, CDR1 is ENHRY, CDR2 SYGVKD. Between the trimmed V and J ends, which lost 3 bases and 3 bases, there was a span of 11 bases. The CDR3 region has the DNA TGTGCCATCAGTGACTTGGGGCACGACACTGAAGCTTTCTTT. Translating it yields CAISDLGHDTEAFF.

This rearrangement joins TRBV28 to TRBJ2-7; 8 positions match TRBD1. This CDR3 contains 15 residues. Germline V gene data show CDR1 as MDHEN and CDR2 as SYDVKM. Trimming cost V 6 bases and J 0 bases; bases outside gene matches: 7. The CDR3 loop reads CASRLDRASSYEQYF. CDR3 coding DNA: TGTGCCAGCAGATTGGACAGGGCCAGCTCCTACGAGCAGTACTTC. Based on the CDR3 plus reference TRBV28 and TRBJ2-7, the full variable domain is DVKVTQSSRYLVKRTGEKVFLECVQDMDHENMFWYRQDPGLGLRLIYFSYDVKMKEKGDIPEGYSVSREKKERFSLILESASTNQTSMYLCASRLDRASSYEQYFGPGTRLTVT.

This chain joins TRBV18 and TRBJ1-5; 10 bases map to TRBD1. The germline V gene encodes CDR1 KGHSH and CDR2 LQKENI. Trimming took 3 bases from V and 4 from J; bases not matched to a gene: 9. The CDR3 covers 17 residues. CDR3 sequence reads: CASSPSGTGVRNQPQHF. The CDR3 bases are TGTGCCAGCTCACCCTCCGGGACAGGGGTACGGAATCAGCCCCAGCATTTT.

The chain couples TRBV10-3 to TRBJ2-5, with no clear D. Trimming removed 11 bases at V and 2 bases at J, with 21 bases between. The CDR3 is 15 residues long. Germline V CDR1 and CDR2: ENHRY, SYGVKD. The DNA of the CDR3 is TGTGCCCTCCCCTCGAGTCGGCCGCTACAAGAGACCCAGTACTTC. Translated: CALPSSRPLQETQYF.

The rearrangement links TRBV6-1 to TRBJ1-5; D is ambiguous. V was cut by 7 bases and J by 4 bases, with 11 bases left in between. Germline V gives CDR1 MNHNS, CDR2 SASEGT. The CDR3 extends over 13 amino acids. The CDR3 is CASMESGNQPQHF. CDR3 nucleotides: TGTGCCAGCATGGAATCGGGGAATCAGCCCCAGCATTTT.

The CDR3 region has the DNA TGTGCCTGGAGTCAGGGGCGAGAGACCCAGTACTTC. It encodes CAWSQGRETQYF. The chain combines TRBV30 with TRBJ2-5; the D gene is possibly TRBD1 (6 bases). V was pared by 2 bases and J by 4 bases, with 8 bases between. Germline V CDR1 and CDR2: GTSNPN, SVGIG (reference sequence). The CDR3 extends over 12 amino acids.

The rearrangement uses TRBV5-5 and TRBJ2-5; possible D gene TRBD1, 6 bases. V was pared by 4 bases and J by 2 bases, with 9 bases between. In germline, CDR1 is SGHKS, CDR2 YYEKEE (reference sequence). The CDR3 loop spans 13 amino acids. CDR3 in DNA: TGTGCCAGCAGCCTGGACAGACAAGAGACCCAGTACTTC. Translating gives CASSLDRQETQYF.

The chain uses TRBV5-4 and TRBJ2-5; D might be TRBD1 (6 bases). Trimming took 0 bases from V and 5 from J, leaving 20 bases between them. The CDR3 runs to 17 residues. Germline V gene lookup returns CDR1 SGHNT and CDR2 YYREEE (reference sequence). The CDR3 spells CASSLVPGVLSRETQYF. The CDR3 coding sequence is TGTGCCAGCAGCTTGGTCCCAGGGGTACTATCCCGGGAGACCCAGTACTTC. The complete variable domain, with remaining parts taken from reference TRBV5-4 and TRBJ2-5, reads ETGVTQSPTHLIKTRGQQVTLRCSSQSGHNTVSWYQQALGQGPQFIFQYYREEENGRGNFPPRFSGLQFPNYSSELNVNALELDDSALYLCASSLVPGVLSRETQYFGPGTRLLVL.

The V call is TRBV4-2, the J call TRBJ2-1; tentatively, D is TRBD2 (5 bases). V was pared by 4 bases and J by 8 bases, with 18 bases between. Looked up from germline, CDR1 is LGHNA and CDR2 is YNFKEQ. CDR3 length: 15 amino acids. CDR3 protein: CASSPQARGGDEQFF. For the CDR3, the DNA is TGTGCCAGCAGCCCTCAGGCACGGGGTGGGGATGAGCAGTTCTTC.

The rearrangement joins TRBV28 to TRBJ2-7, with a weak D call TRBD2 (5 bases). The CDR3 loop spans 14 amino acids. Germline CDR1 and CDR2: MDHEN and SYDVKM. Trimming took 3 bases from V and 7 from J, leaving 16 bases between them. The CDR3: CASSFGSLGWEQYF. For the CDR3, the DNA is TGTGCCAGCAGTTTTGGGAGTCTCGGTTGGGAGCAGTACTTC. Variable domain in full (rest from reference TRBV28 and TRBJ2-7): DVKVTQSSRYLVKRTGEKVFLECVQDMDHENMFWYRQDPGLGLRLIYFSYDVKMKEKGDIPEGYSVSREKKERFSLILESASTNQTSMYLCASSFGSLGWEQYFGPGTRLTVT.

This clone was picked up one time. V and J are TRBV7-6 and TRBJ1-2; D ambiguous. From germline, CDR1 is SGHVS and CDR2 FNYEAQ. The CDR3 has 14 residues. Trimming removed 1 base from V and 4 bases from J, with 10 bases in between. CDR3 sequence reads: CASSLDRRTYGYTF. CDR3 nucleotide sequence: TGTGCCAGCAGCTTAGATAGACGGACCTATGGCTACACCTTC.

CDR3 in amino acids: CASSNPGQGEIREKLFF. In DNA form, the CDR3 reads TGTGCCAGCAGTAACCCGGGACAGGGGGAAATACGTGAAAAACTGTTTTTT. This sequence joins TRBV28 and TRBJ1-4; TRBD1 matches 11 bases. Germline-derived CDR1 and CDR2 are MDHEN and SYDVKM. V trimming: 5 bases; J trimming: 7 bases; junction bases outside the gene matches: 12. The CDR3 consists of 17 residues.

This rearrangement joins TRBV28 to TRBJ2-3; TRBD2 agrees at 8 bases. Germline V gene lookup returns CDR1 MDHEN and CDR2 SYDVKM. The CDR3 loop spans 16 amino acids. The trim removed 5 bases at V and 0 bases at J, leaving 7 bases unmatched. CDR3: CASSPSLAASTDTQYF. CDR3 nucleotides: TGTGCCAGCAGTCCATCACTAGCGGCTAGCACAGATACGCAGTATTTT. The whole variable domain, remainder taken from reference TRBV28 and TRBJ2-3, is DVKVTQSSRYLVKRTGEKVFLECVQDMDHENMFWYRQDPGLGLRLIYFSYDVKMKEKGDIPEGYSVSREKKERFSLILESASTNQTSMYLCASSPSLAASTDTQYFGPGTRLTVL.

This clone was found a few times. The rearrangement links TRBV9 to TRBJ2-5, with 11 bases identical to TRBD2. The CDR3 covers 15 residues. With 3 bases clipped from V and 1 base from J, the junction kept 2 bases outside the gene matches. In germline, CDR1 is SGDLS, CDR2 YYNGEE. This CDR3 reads CASSASGRPQETQYF. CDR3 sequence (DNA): TGTGCCAGCAGCGCTAGCGGGAGGCCCCAAGAGACCCAGTACTTC.

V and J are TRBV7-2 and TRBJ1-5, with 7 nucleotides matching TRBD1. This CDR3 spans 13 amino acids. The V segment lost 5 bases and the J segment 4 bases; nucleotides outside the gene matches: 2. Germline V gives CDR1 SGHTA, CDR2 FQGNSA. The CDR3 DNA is TGTGCCAGCAGCCAGGGACAGAATCAGCCCCAGCATTTT. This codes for CASSQGQNQPQHF.

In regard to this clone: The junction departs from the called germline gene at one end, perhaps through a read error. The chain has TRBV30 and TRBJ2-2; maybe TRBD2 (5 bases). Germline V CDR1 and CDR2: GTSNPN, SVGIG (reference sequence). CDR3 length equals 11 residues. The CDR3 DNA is TGTGCCTGGATCATAAACCGGGGAGCTGTTTTT. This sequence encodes CAWIINRGAVF.

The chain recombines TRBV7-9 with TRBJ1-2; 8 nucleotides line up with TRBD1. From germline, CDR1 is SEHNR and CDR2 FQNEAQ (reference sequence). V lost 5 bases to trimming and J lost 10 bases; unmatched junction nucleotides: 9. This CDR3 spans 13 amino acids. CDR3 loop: CASSLHQGADYTF. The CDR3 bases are TGTGCCAGCAGCCTTCACCAGGGGGCCGACTACACCTTC.